Each of the 27 T cell receptor beta chains below was sequenced from the same sample in a study of cytomegalovirus exposure and HLA in healthy donors. Researchers ran the PCR with 60 Vbeta and 13 Jbeta primers. Produced via immunoSEQ multiplex PCR; TCRdb's table is partial and in-frame only. The sample data list tens of thousands of clones. What was sequenced was PBMCs. The receptors derive from a man aged 50-60 years in good health and CMV-seronegative.

The rearrangement links TRBV6-5 to TRBJ1-6; D is ambiguous. The CDR3 extends over 16 amino acids. Trimming took 0 bases from V and 0 from J, leaving 6 bases between them. Germline V gives CDR1 MNHEY, CDR2 SVGAGI. The CDR3 here is CASSYSRSSYNSPLHF. CDR3 sequence (DNA): TGTGCCAGCAGTTACTCGCGAAGCTCCTATAATTCACCCCTCCACTTT.

This sequence joins TRBV19 and TRBJ1-1; no clear D. This CDR3 contains 14 residues. Between the trimmed V and J ends, which lost 8 bases and 1 base, there was a span of 14 bases. Germline CDR1 LNHDA, CDR2 SQIVND (reference sequence). Here the CDR3 reads CASSPGGWNTEAFF. In DNA, the CDR3 is TGTGCCAGTTCCCCGGGAGGCTGGAACACTGAAGCTTTCTTT. The whole variable domain, remainder taken from reference TRBV19 and TRBJ1-1, is DGGITQSPKYLFRKEGQNVTLSCEQNLNHDAMYWYRQDPGQGLRLIYYSQIVNDFQKGDIAEGYSVSREKKESFPLTVTSAQKNPTAFYLCASSPGGWNTEAFFGQGTRLTVV.

Note on this clone: Its ends do not fully match the called genes, so a read error is possible. The gene calls are TRBV18 and TRBJ1-3; D is ambiguous. CDR1 and CDR2 from the germline V gene are KGHSH and LQKENI. The CDR3 is 14 residues long. DNA of the CDR3: TGTGCCAGCTCACCGATCAACTCTGGAGACACCATATATTTT. It specifies CASSPINSGDTIYF.

The V gene is TRBV9, the J gene TRBJ2-7, with TRBD1 identical over 7 bases. Trimming removed 7 bases from V and 3 bases from J; junction bases left unmatched: 4. This CDR3 region has 12 residues. Looked up from germline, CDR1 is SGDLS and CDR2 is YYNGEE. The DNA for the CDR3 is TGTGCCAGCGGGACAGTAGACTACGAGCAGTACTTC. Its protein is CASGTVDYEQYF. Full variable domain (outside the CDR3, taken from reference TRBV9 and TRBJ2-7): DSGVTQTPKHLITATGQRVTLRCSPRSGDLSVYWYQQSLDQGLQFLIQYYNGEERAKGNILERFSAQQFPDLHSELNLSSLELGDSALYFCASGTVDYEQYFGPGTRLTVT.

J is TRBJ1-5 and V is TRBV4-1; TRBD1 matches 11 bases. J gave up 6 bases and V 4 bases, and 2 bases lay outside the gene matches. CDR1 MGHRA and CDR2 YSYEKL come from the germline V gene. This CDR3 contains 14 residues. DNA for the CDR3: TGCGCCAGCAGCCTCGGGACAGGGGGTCAGCCCCAGCATTTT. Translated, it gives CASSLGTGGQPQHF.

The chain is built from TRBV25-1 and TRBJ1-2; D is ambiguous. CDR1 is MGHDK, CDR2 SYGVNS, per germline. Trimming shortened V by 7 bases and J by 2 bases, and 8 bases separated the two germline ends. The CDR3 has 12 residues. This CDR3 reads CASTDINYGYTF. In DNA, the CDR3 is TGTGCCAGCACCGACATCAACTATGGCTACACCTTC.

V usage is TRBV5-1 and J usage is TRBJ1-5, with a possible D match to TRBD1 (6 bases). V dropped 3 bases and J dropped 2 bases, with 12 bases sitting between them. The germline V gene has CDR1 SGHRS and CDR2 YFSETQ. CDR3 length equals 15 residues. Written as DNA, the CDR3 is TGCGCCAGCAGCTACCCGACAGGCCGCAATCAGCCCCAGCATTTT. Translation: CASSYPTGRNQPQHF.

This chain links TRBV6-1 with TRBJ1-3; maybe TRBD1 (5 bases). The V and J ends lost 2 bases and 2 bases respectively, with 13 bases between them. The V gene's germline CDR1 is MNHNS and CDR2 SASEGT. This CDR3 is 16 amino acids long. The CDR3 bases are TGTGCCAGCAGTGAATTCCAGGGTAGGGCTGGAAACACCATATATTTT. This gives the protein CASSEFQGRAGNTIYF.

V usage is TRBV9 and J usage is TRBJ2-2; no clear D gene. The CDR3 extends over 14 amino acids. Germline V gene data show CDR1 as SGDLS and CDR2 as YYNGEE. V was shortened by 2 bases and J by 1 base, with 6 bases between the two germline ends. The CDR3 DNA sequence: TGTGCCAGCAGCGTGTTCAGGAACACCGGGGAGCTGTTTTTT. Protein sequence: CASSVFRNTGELFF.

The chain combines TRBV6-1 with TRBJ1-3; the D is unclear. This CDR3 has 14 amino acids. V was shortened by 6 bases and J by 0 bases, with 9 bases between the two germline ends. From germline, CDR1 is MNHNS and CDR2 SASEGT. The CDR3 is CASSIESSGNTIYF. The CDR3 nucleotides read TGTGCCAGCAGCATCGAGAGCTCTGGAAACACCATATATTTT.

The chain carries TRBV19 and TRBJ1-2, with 10 positions matching TRBD1. V lost 5 bases, J lost 0 bases, and 9 bases stayed unmatched. The CDR3 sequence is 17 residues long. Germline V gene lookup returns CDR1 LNHDA and CDR2 SQIVND (reference sequence). CDR3 sequence (DNA): TGTGCCAGTAGTGACCCGGGACAGGGGACCTCTAACTATGGCTACACCTTC. Its protein product is CASSDPGQGTSNYGYTF. Full variable domain (outside the CDR3, taken from reference TRBV19 and TRBJ1-2): DGGITQSPKYLFRKEGQNVTLSCEQNLNHDAMYWYRQDPGQGLRLIYYSQIVNDFQKGDIAEGYSVSREKKESFPLTVTSAQKNPTAFYLCASSDPGQGTSNYGYTFGSGTRLTVV.

This rearrangement joins TRBV28 to TRBJ1-6, with TRBD1 identical over 11 bases. This CDR3 region has 15 residues. J lost 8 bases, V lost 5 bases, and 5 bases had no gene match. In germline, CDR1 is MDHEN, CDR2 SYDVKM. The CDR3 DNA reads TGTGCCAGCAGTCCGCGGACAGGGGGCTATTCACCCCTCCACTTT. This codes for CASSPRTGGYSPLHF.

J is TRBJ1-6 and V is TRBV4-3; 7 bases line up with TRBD1. Germline trimming cut 3 bases from V and 9 bases from J; bases unmatched to any gene: 5. The CDR3 spans 14 residues. CDR1 and CDR2 (germline): LGHNA, YSLEER. The CDR3 protein is CASSQETGFSPLHF. For the CDR3, the DNA is TGCGCCAGCAGCCAGGAGACAGGGTTTTCACCCCTCCACTTT.

This chain links TRBV7-9 with TRBJ2-1; TRBD1 might be the D (5 bases). The germline V and J ends were trimmed by 4 bases and 3 bases, with 19 bases remaining between them. There are 17 residues in the CDR3. Germline CDR1 and CDR2: SEHNR and FQNEAQ (reference sequence). DNA for the CDR3: TGTGCCAGCAGCTCCCCACGGCTAGGACAAAGCTACAATGAGCAGTTCTTC. Protein product: CASSSPRLGQSYNEQFF.

The V and J genes are TRBV2 and TRBJ2-5, with D maybe TRBD2 (6 bases). The CDR3 is 13 residues long. V lost 5 bases and J 4 bases, leaving 11 bases between the germline ends. Per germline, CDR1 SNHLY and CDR2 FYNNEI. The CDR3 DNA reads TGTGCCAGCAGTCTGGGGGGTGGAGAGACCCAGTACTTC. Its protein product is CASSLGGGETQYF. The complete variable domain, with remaining parts taken from reference TRBV2 and TRBJ2-5, reads EPEVTQTPSHQVTQMGQEVILRCVPISNHLYFYWYRQILGQKVEFLVSFYNNEISEKSEIFDDQFSVERPDGSNFTLKIRSTKLEDSAMYFCASSLGGGETQYFGPGTRLLVL.

V is TRBV4-2 and J is TRBJ2-3; D is perhaps TRBD1 (5 bases). Trimming took off 0 bases at V and 1 base at J, with 8 bases between the two ends. The CDR3 is 15 amino acids. Germline lookup yields CDR1 LGHNA and CDR2 YNFKEQ. The CDR3 DNA is TGTGCCAGCAGCCAAGAGGTAGGGGGCACAGATACGCAGTATTTT. This gives the protein CASSQEVGGTDTQYF.

This chain connects TRBV9 to TRBJ2-1; TRBD1 agrees at 8 bases. Losses at the gene ends were 3 bases for V and 3 bases for J; bases not matched to a gene: 5. Germline loops: CDR1 SGDLS, CDR2 YYNGEE. The CDR3 contains 15 residues. This chain's CDR3 is CASSATGVGYNEQFF. The CDR3 DNA reads as TGTGCCAGCAGCGCGACAGGGGTGGGCTACAATGAGCAGTTCTTC.

The chain couples TRBV4-3 to TRBJ2-4, with 8 bases identical to TRBD1. This CDR3 is 15 amino acids long. Germline loops: CDR1 LGHNA, CDR2 YSLEER. Trimming at V came to 1 base and at J to 1 base, leaving 0 bases not matched to a gene. The CDR3 DNA reads as TGCGCCAGCAGCCAAGGACAGGGGGCCAAAAACATTCAGTACTTC. It specifies CASSQGQGAKNIQYF.

The chain has TRBV7-2 and TRBJ2-7; perhaps TRBD1 as D (5 bases). Germline V lookup: CDR1 SGHTA, CDR2 FQGNSA. The ends were cut back, 3 bases at V and 3 bases at J, with 9 bases in the middle. The CDR3 loop spans 13 amino acids. The CDR3 nucleotides are TGTGCCAGCAGCTTCACGACAGTCTACGAGCAGTACTTC. As protein: CASSFTTVYEQYF.

The chain combines TRBV19 with TRBJ1-1, with D unresolved. This CDR3 is 11 amino acids long. Germline CDR1 LNHDA, CDR2 SQIVND (reference sequence). V was clipped by 6 bases and J by 6 bases, with 8 bases between them. The CDR3 nucleotides are TGTGCCAGTAGCATCCGGGCTGAAGCTTTCTTT. Its protein product is CASSIRAEAFF. The full variable domain, its missing parts supplied by reference TRBV19 and TRBJ1-1, is DGGITQSPKYLFRKEGQNVTLSCEQNLNHDAMYWYRQDPGQGLRLIYYSQIVNDFQKGDIAEGYSVSREKKESFPLTVTSAQKNPTAFYLCASSIRAEAFFGQGTRLTVV.

The V gene is TRBV18, the J gene TRBJ2-7; a weak D match, TRBD2 (6 bases). Deletions cut 4 bases from V and 5 bases from J, with 12 bases between. The CDR3 sequence is 13 residues long. Germline V lookup: CDR1 KGHSH, CDR2 LQKENI. CDR3: CASSHGGNDEQYF. DNA of the CDR3: TGTGCCAGCTCACACGGAGGGAACGACGAGCAGTACTTC.

This chain links TRBV5-1 with TRBJ2-7; TRBD1 matches at 11 bases. CDR3 length equals 14 residues. The V gene's germline CDR1 is SGHRS and CDR2 YFSETQ. The junction had 4 bases not matched to a gene; V was cut back by 5 bases and J by 3 bases. The CDR3 nucleotides are TGCGCCAGCAGTTCCGGGACAGGGGGCTACGAGCAGTACTTC. The encoded protein is CASSSGTGGYEQYF.

The V gene is TRBV5-1, the J gene TRBJ2-3, with 8 bases fitting TRBD2. The germline gives CDR1 SGHRS, CDR2 YFSETQ. Germline trimming cut 4 bases from V and 4 bases from J; bases unmatched to any gene: 5. This CDR3 comprises 14 residues. CDR3 sequence: CASSTGLDADTQYF. DNA for the CDR3: TGCGCCAGCAGCACGGGACTAGACGCAGATACGCAGTATTTT.

The rearrangement joins TRBV6-1 to TRBJ2-6; D gene ambiguous. CDR1 MNHNS and CDR2 SASEGT come from the germline V gene. The CDR3 is 13 residues long. V gave up 10 bases and J gave up 4 bases, with 11 bases separating them. This chain's CDR3 is CATRKEGANVLTF. In DNA form, the CDR3 reads TGTGCCACCCGGAAGGAGGGGGCCAACGTCCTGACTTTC.

This chain joins TRBV11-2 and TRBJ2-2; tentative D call: TRBD1 (7 bases). The V end lost 1 base, the J end lost 6 bases, and 15 bases lay between the germline ends. The CDR3 is 16 residues long. The germline gives CDR1 SGHAT, CDR2 FQNNGV. The CDR3 loop reads CASSLGRPRGAGELFF. CDR3 DNA sequence: TGTGCCAGCAGCTTAGGTCGTCCCAGGGGGGCCGGGGAGCTGTTTTTT.

The J gene is TRBJ1-5, the V gene TRBV6-5; D is possibly TRBD1 (5 bases). In germline, CDR1 is MNHEY, CDR2 SVGAGI. The CDR3 contains 13 residues. Between the trimmed V and J ends, which lost 6 bases and 3 bases, there was a span of 9 bases. The CDR3 sequence is CASSLGLNQPQHF. CDR3 sequence (DNA): TGTGCCAGCAGCCTGGGGCTCAATCAGCCCCAGCATTTT.

This rearrangement joins TRBV29-1 to TRBJ1-3; D gene unclear. The germline V gene encodes CDR1 SQVTM and CDR2 ANQGSEA. The CDR3 length is 13 residues. Trimming shortened V by 4 bases and J by 4 bases, and 11 bases separated the two germline ends. The CDR3 DNA sequence: TGCAGCGTTGGGACTTCTAACGGAAACACCATATATTTT. This encodes CSVGTSNGNTIYF.